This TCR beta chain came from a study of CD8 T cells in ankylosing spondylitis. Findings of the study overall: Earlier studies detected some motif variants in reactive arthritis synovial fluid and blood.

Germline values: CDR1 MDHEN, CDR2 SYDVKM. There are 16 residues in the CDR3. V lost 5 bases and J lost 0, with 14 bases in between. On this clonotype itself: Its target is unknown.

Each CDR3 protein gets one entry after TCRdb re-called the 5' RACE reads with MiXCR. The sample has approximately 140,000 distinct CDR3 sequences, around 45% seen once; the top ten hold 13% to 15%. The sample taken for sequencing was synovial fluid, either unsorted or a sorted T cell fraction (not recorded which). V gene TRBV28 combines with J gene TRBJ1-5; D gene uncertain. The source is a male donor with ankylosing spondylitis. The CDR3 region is CASSPLPGDSNQPQHF. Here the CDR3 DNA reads TGTGCCAGCAGTCCCCTCCCAGGAGATAGCAATCAGCCCCAGCATTTT.